These 25 T cell receptor beta chains originate from one sample sequenced in a study of T cell responses to AZD1222 COVID-19 vaccine. The repertoire was sequenced with immunoSEQ multiplex PCR; TCRdb's copy has only in-frame clones and lacks some. The repertoire has around 130,000 clones, about 86% of them found once; the top ten carry about 3%. The input for sequencing was peripheral blood, taken on day 0 of AZD1222 vaccination. These receptors were collected from an adult in good health.

This clone was observed a handful of times. The genes are TRBV19 and TRBJ1-5, with 12 bases that match TRBD1. The CDR3 contains 16 residues. CDR1 is LNHDA and CDR2 is SQIVND in the germline V gene (reference sequence). Trimming at V came to 5 bases and at J to 7 bases, leaving 9 bases not matched to a gene. The CDR3 bases are TGTGCCAGTAGTCTACCGGGACAGGGGGCTCGACAGCCCCAGCATTTT. Translated, it gives CASSLPGQGARQPQHF.

The V gene is TRBV28, the J gene TRBJ2-3; D uncertain. Deletions cut 8 bases from V and 0 bases from J, with 3 bases between. CDR1 and CDR2 (germline): MDHEN, SYDVKM. CDR3 length equals 11 residues. CDR3 sequence: CASGSTDTQYF. CDR3 nucleotides: TGTGCCAGCGGGAGCACAGATACGCAGTATTTT.

The chain uses TRBV5-1 and TRBJ2-1; TRBD2 matches at 9 bases. The CDR3 loop spans 15 amino acids. Germline V gives CDR1 SGHRS, CDR2 YFSETQ. V dropped 4 bases and J dropped 3; count of bases not matched to a gene: 5. CDR3 sequence (DNA): TGCGCCAGCAGCACGGGACTAGCTTTCTACAATGAGCAGTTCTTC. Its protein product is CASSTGLAFYNEQFF.

The V gene is TRBV25-1, the J gene TRBJ2-1; TRBD2 aligns across 12 bases. The CDR3 totals 16 residues. V lost 6 bases, J lost 8 bases, and 11 bases stayed unmatched. CDR1 MGHDK and CDR2 SYGVNS come from the germline V gene. The CDR3 spells CASSKRLAGVWDEQFF. In nucleotides, the CDR3 is TGTGCCAGCAGCAAGAGACTAGCGGGAGTTTGGGATGAGCAGTTCTTC.

J is TRBJ1-1 and V is TRBV2, with D maybe TRBD1 (5 bases). The CDR3 is 14 amino acids. Germline loops: CDR1 SNHLY, CDR2 FYNNEI. Trimming removed 4 bases at V and 5 bases at J, with 14 bases between. CDR3 in amino acids: CASSVSGYETEAFF. The CDR3 DNA is TGTGCCAGCAGTGTATCAGGGTATGAGACTGAAGCTTTCTTT.

This chain links TRBV30 with TRBJ1-1, with 8 positions matching TRBD1. CDR1 and CDR2 from the germline V gene are GTSNPN and SVGIG (reference sequence). This CDR3 has 13 amino acids. V gave up 2 bases and J gave up 3 bases; unmatched junction bases: 2. The CDR3 loop reads CAWSIQGDTEAFF. The DNA for the CDR3 is TGTGCCTGGAGTATACAGGGGGACACTGAAGCTTTCTTT.

The J gene is TRBJ1-1, the V gene TRBV10-3; 9 positions agree with TRBD1. The V gene's germline CDR1 is ENHRY and CDR2 SYGVKD. This CDR3 comprises 14 residues. Unmatched junction bases numbered 5, after V lost 3 bases and J lost 6 bases. CDR3 bases: TGTGCCATCAGTGAACAGGGGGCTGTGGCTGAAGCTTTCTTT. Translated, it gives CAISEQGAVAEAFF.

The rearrangement uses TRBV27 and TRBJ1-2; no clear D. V lost 4 bases, J lost 2 bases, and 8 bases lay in between. The CDR3 is 13 amino acids. CDR1 is MNHEY, CDR2 SMNVEV, per germline (reference sequence). The CDR3 region is CASSSDENYGYTF. The CDR3 DNA sequence: TGTGCCAGCAGTTCGGACGAAAACTATGGCTACACCTTC.

The chain links TRBV27 to TRBJ2-1; 7 bases match TRBD2. This CDR3 comprises 15 residues. From germline, CDR1 is MNHEY and CDR2 SMNVEV (reference sequence). V lost 3 bases and J lost 0; bases outside the gene matches: 2. The CDR3 region is CASSFGGSSYNEQFF. CDR3 sequence (DNA): TGTGCCAGCAGTTTTGGCGGGAGCTCCTACAATGAGCAGTTCTTC.

This chain links TRBV7-2 with TRBJ1-1; D unresolved. Trimming removed 3 bases from V and 3 bases from J, with 8 bases in between. CDR3 length: 13 residues. CDR1 and CDR2 (germline): SGHTA, FQGNSA. For the CDR3, the DNA is TGTGCCAGCAGCTTCCTGGGAGACACTGAAGCTTTCTTT. Translating gives CASSFLGDTEAFF.

The V call is TRBV11-2, the J call TRBJ2-3; the D is unclear. V was trimmed by 4 bases and J by 3 bases, leaving 2 bases between them. Germline loops: CDR1 SGHAT, CDR2 FQNNGV. The CDR3 length is 11 residues. Here the CDR3 reads CASSSTDTQYF. Written as DNA, the CDR3 is TGTGCCAGCAGCTCAACAGATACGCAGTATTTT.

V gene TRBV20-1 combines with J gene TRBJ2-7, with D hard to call. Germline loops: CDR1 DFQATT, CDR2 SNEGSKA (reference sequence). The ends were cut back, 3 bases at V and 4 bases at J, with 7 bases in the middle. CDR3 length: 11 amino acids. In nucleotides, the CDR3 is TGCAGTGCTAGTACGCAGTACGAGCAGTACTTC. The encoded protein is CSASTQYEQYF.

The chain uses TRBV11-2 and TRBJ1-2; no clear D gene. The CDR3 totals 12 residues. V was cut by 1 base and J by 10 bases, with 10 bases left in between. CDR1 is SGHAT, CDR2 FQNNGV, per germline. CDR3 sequence reads: CASSLGAVYYTF. DNA for the CDR3: TGTGCCAGCAGCTTAGGGGCGGTGTACTACACCTTC.

The chain links TRBV18 to TRBJ1-2; possible D gene TRBD1, 5 bases. Trimming shortened V by 4 bases and J by 8 bases, and 20 bases separated the two germline ends. The CDR3 runs to 15 residues. The germline V gene has CDR1 KGHSH and CDR2 LQKENI. The CDR3 reads CASSQYTGTVEGYTF. For the CDR3, the DNA is TGTGCCAGCTCACAATACACCGGGACCGTGGAGGGCTACACCTTC.

V gene TRBV5-6 combines with J gene TRBJ2-2; D is possibly TRBD1 (5 bases). This CDR3 spans 13 amino acids. Germline V lookup: CDR1 SGHDT, CDR2 YYEEEE. V was clipped by 5 bases and J by 5 bases, with 10 bases between them. The DNA for the CDR3 is TGTGCCAGCAGGGGGCGTCGGACCGGGGAGCTGTTTTTT. This encodes CASRGRRTGELFF. Full variable domain (rest looked up from reference TRBV5-6 and TRBJ2-2): DAGVTQSPTHLIKTRGQQVTLRCSPKSGHDTVSWYQQALGQGPQFIFQYYEEEERQRGNFPDRFSGHQFPNYSSELNVNALLLGDSALYLCASRGRRTGELFFGEGSRLTVL.

The V gene is TRBV7-3, the J gene TRBJ1-1, with 8 bases fitting TRBD1. Trimming removed 5 bases from V and 8 bases from J; junction bases left unmatched: 4. Germline CDR1 is SGHTA and CDR2 is FQGTGA. The CDR3 is 12 amino acids. The CDR3 protein is CASSPWTGEAFF. The DNA for the CDR3 is TGTGCCAGCAGCCCATGGACAGGGGAAGCTTTCTTT.

The gene calls are TRBV6-5 and TRBJ2-7; 8 bases are a match to TRBD2. Per germline, CDR1 MNHEY and CDR2 SVGAGI. The CDR3 loop spans 15 amino acids. The ends lost 2 bases at V and 1 base at J; junction bases unmatched: 4. The CDR3 region is CASSYEAGGSYEQYF. In DNA, the CDR3 is TGTGCCAGCAGTTACGAGGCGGGGGGATCCTACGAGCAGTACTTC.

This sequence joins TRBV4-1 and TRBJ2-1; TRBD2 matches 16 bases. Germline CDR1 MGHRA, CDR2 YSYEKL. The CDR3 length is 19 residues. After removal of 3 bases from V and 4 bases from J, the junction contained 9 bases not matched to a gene. CDR3 nucleotide sequence: TGCGCCAGCAGCCACCCGGGACTAGCGGGAGGGCCAGGGTACAATGAGCAGTTCTTC. This codes for CASSHPGLAGGPGYNEQFF.

The chain combines TRBV4-3 with TRBJ2-1; D gene ambiguous. The CDR3 is 12 amino acids. Germline CDR1 and CDR2: LGHNA and YSLEER. V shed 1 base and J shed 10 bases, with 8 bases lying between them. CDR3 coding DNA: TGCGCCAGCAGCCAAGGAGGAAACGAGCAGTTCTTC. It codes for CASSQGGNEQFF.

To note about this clone: This sample includes further DNA sequences coding for the same CDR3. The chain combines TRBV7-9 with TRBJ2-7; 9 bases match TRBD1. The V and J ends lost 5 bases and 2 bases, in that order; junction bases with no gene match: 4. In germline, CDR1 is SEHNR, CDR2 FQNEAQ (reference sequence). The CDR3 is made up of 14 amino acids. The CDR3 loop is CASSPGQGAYEQYF. CDR3 sequence (DNA): TGTGCCAGCAGCCCGGGACAGGGTGCCTACGAGCAGTACTTC.

The V and J genes are TRBV7-9 and TRBJ1-3, with a possible D match to TRBD1 (5 bases). The V and J ends lost 8 bases and 0 bases respectively, with 14 bases between them. CDR3 size: 15 residues. CDR1 and CDR2 (germline): SEHNR, FQNEAQ (reference sequence). CDR3 loop: CASLGVSFSGNTIYF. In DNA, the CDR3 is TGTGCCAGCCTAGGGGTCAGCTTCTCTGGAAACACCATATATTTT.

The chain combines TRBV27 with TRBJ1-6, with D perhaps matching TRBD1 (5 bases). The CDR3 runs 13 residues. Germline-derived CDR1 and CDR2 are MNHEY and SMNVEV (reference sequence). Trimming cost V 8 bases and J 2 bases, with 7 bases left between them. The CDR3 nucleotides are TGTGCCAGCGGGACTACCTATAATTCACCCCTCCACTTT. Protein: CASGTTYNSPLHF.

CDR3 coding DNA: TGTGCCTGGAGTCCTAGCGGGGGCTACGAGCAGTACTTC. As protein: CAWSPSGGYEQYF. The rearrangement uses TRBV30 and TRBJ2-7; 10 bases are a match to TRBD2. Germline CDR1 reads GTSNPN; CDR2 reads SVGIG (reference sequence). With 2 bases clipped from V and 3 bases from J, the junction kept 1 base outside the gene matches. The CDR3 totals 13 residues.

The chain is built from TRBV18 and TRBJ1-3; TRBD1 is a possible D gene (6 bases). V lost 3 bases, J lost 0 bases, and 9 bases lay in between. Germline V lookup: CDR1 KGHSH, CDR2 LQKENI. This CDR3 is built from 15 residues. As DNA, the CDR3 is TGTGCCAGCTCACCCGGGACAAGCTCTGGAAACACCATATATTTT. Its translation: CASSPGTSSGNTIYF. The variable domain in full, completed from reference TRBV18 and TRBJ1-3, reads NAGVMQNPRHLVRRRGQEARLRCSPMKGHSHVYWYRQLPEEGLKFMVYLQKENIIDESGMPKERFSAEFPKEGPSILRIQQVVRGDSAAYFCASSPGTSSGNTIYFGEGSWLTVV.

In this sample, this clone turned up once. V and J are TRBV11-2 and TRBJ2-1; D perhaps matches TRBD2 (6 bases). CDR1 and CDR2 from the germline V gene are SGHAT and FQNNGV. There are 14 residues in the CDR3. The V end lost 3 bases, the J end lost 4 bases, and 10 bases lay between the germline ends. CDR3 DNA: TGTGCCAGCAGCTTGGTGCGGGGATACAATGAGCAGTTCTTC. The encoded protein is CASSLVRGYNEQFF.